The entry that follows covers one TCR beta chain sequence. Its specificity is unknown. These data are taken from a study of PD-1 blockade in classical Hodgkin lymphoma. Findings and limits, study-wide: Causes of the repertoire differences remain undefined, possibly disease activity or prior therapy. Lower baseline TCR diversity was reported for newly diagnosed patients than for healthy donors.

CDR1 and CDR2 (germline): SGHAT, FQDESV (reference sequence). Trimming took 5 bases from V and 7 from J, leaving 9 bases between them. The CDR3 spans 12 residues. The data were produced by immunoSEQ multiplex PCR, yet TCRdb's version contains in-frame clones alone and is incomplete. Among roughly 61,000 clones, around 87% were seen once, and the ten largest hold around 16%. No patient escaped relapse after autologous stem cell transplantation, and brentuximab vedotin exposure varied. The input for sequencing was peripheral blood mononuclear cells (PBMCs), taken at baseline. The V gene is TRBV11-1, the J gene TRBJ2-1; a possible D gene is TRBD1 (6 bases). This TCR was sampled from a human donor with classical Hodgkin lymphoma. The CDR3 spells CASSATGNEQFF. The CDR3 region has the DNA TGTGCCAGCAGCGCCACAGGGAATGAGCAGTTCTTC.